This T cell receptor (beta chain) was recorded in a study of tumor and adjacent non-tumor tissue in lung cancer. Study as a whole: There were 11 to 12 adenocarcinoma, a couple of squamous cell carcinoma and 1 small cell lung cancer cases.

A modified ARM-PCR protocol with three rounds of nested PCR amplified TCRbeta. TCRdb fed the multiplex PCR reads into MiXCR, producing one record per CDR3 protein. The table includes about 120,000 distinct CDR3 sequences, 66% detected once. This sample's RNA came from whole unsorted tissue. Germline values: CDR1 SGHRS, CDR2 YFSETQ. This CDR3 comprises 13 residues. Points on this clonotype: Since a much larger clone is just one base distant, this may be a read error.

The sample was lung tumor tissue. This chain joins TRBV5-1 and TRBJ2-1; 8 positions agree with TRBD1. The clonotype was recovered from a man under 40 with non-small cell lung cancer. CDR3 sequence: CASSWTGYNEQLF. CDR3 nucleotide sequence: TGCGCCAGCAGCTGGACAGGGTACAATGAGCAGTTATTC.